These T cell receptor beta chains were read from a single sample in a study of OX40 agonist ivuxolimab in advanced cancers. Libraries were prepared by immunoSEQ multiplex PCR; TCRdb keeps only in-frame clonotypes and omits some of them. The sample includes approximately 92,000 clones, roughly 95% of them seen just once. The source was CD4+ or CD8+ T cells sorted from blood, collected in a trial of the OX40 agonist ivuxolimab. The source of these receptors is an adult with an advanced solid tumor such as melanoma, head and neck, liver or kidney cancer. Both conserved end residues are part of each CDR3.

v_gene	len	j_gene	CDR3aa
TRBV7-3	15	TRBJ2-3	CASSSTGGETDTQYF
TRBV10-3	16	TRBJ2-7	CAISESGDSRAYEQYF
TRBV19	13	TRBJ2-7	CASSILWGYEQYF
TRBV7-6	14	TRBJ2-1	CASSPWEGGDEQFF
TRBV7-6	13	TRBJ1-5	CASSINEGQPQHF
TRBV5-6	16	TRBJ1-3	CASSLAQDRAGNTIYF
TRBV28	17	TRBJ2-2	CASRSTSGRIYTGELFF
TRBV7-3	13	TRBJ2-7	CASSLSGSYEQYF
TRBV7-2	13	TRBJ2-5	CASSLGRTETQYF
TRBV7-8	14	TRBJ1-4	CASSKTAVGEKLFF
TRBV11-2	15	TRBJ2-5	CASSLEQGARETQYF
TRBV6-5	14	TRBJ2-1	CASSRTSGSGEQFF
TRBV28	14	TRBJ2-7	CASSLGADPYEQYF
TRBV11-2	19	TRBJ2-1	CASSLDRYSDTQWVNEQFF
TRBV2	12	TRBJ1-4	CASRQTNEKLFF
TRBV28	14	TRBJ2-7	CASSFLADTYEQYF
TRBV14	14	TRBJ2-3	CASSQAGGRNTQYF
TRBV6-6	10	TRBJ1-1	CASSLTEAFF
TRBV2	15	TRBJ2-3	CASSESSGSADTQYF
TRBV27	15	TRBJ1-1	CASSARGLAPTEAFF
TRBV4-2	15	TRBJ1-4	CASSPTDRTNEKLFF
TRBV14	12	TRBJ1-2	CASSQGGSGYTF
TRBV4-1	17	TRBJ1-2	CASSQESIRVEDYGYTF
TRBV7-9	13	TRBJ2-1	CASSPTGVNEQFF
TRBV9	15	TRBJ2-6	CASSGHTSGANVLTF
TRBV28	17	TRBJ1-5	CASSLVAPMDSNQPQHF
TRBV20-1	9	TRBJ2-5	CSVRETQYF
TRBV19	14	TRBJ1-5	CASSTDGFRQPQHF
TRBV7-8	16	TRBJ2-3	CASSLDLQGWADTQYF
TRBV9	16	TRBJ1-6	CASSVAGFASDSPLHF
TRBV10-3	15	TRBJ2-1	CAIGVAGVGVDEQFF
TRBV29-1	14	TRBJ2-7	CSVPPTRTGYEQYF
TRBV30	13	TRBJ2-3	CAWESGITDTQYF
TRBV27	11	TRBJ2-5	CASRLGETQYF
TRBV7-9	12	TRBJ2-3	CASSFDTDTQYF
TRBV11-2	13	TRBJ2-3	CASSLNLADTQYF
TRBV27	14	TRBJ1-2	CASSLGGPNYGYTF